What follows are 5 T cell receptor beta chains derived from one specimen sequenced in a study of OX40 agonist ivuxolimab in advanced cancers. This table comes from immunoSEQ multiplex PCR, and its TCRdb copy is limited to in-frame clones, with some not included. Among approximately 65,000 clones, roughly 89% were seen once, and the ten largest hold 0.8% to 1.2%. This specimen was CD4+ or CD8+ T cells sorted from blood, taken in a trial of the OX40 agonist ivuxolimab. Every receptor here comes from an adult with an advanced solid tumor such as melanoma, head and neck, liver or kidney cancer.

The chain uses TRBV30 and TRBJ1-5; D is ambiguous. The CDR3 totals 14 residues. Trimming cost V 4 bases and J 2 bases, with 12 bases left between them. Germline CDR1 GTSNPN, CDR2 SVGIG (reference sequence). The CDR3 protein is CAWMLAGGNQPQHF. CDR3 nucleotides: TGTGCCTGGATGTTAGCTGGGGGCAATCAGCCCCAGCATTTT.

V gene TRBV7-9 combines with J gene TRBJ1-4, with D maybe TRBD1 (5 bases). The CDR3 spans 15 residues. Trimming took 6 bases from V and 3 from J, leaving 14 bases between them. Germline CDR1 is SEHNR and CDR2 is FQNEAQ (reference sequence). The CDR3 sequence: CASRSAGSPNEKLFF. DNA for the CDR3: TGTGCCAGCAGGTCCGCAGGGTCGCCTAATGAAAAACTGTTTTTT. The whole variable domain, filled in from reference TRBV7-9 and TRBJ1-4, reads DTGVSQNPRHKITKRGQNVTFRCDPISEHNRLYWYRQTLGQGPEFLTYFQNEAQLEKSRLLSDRFSAERPKGSFSTLEIQRTEQGDSAMYLCASRSAGSPNEKLFFGSGTQLSVL.

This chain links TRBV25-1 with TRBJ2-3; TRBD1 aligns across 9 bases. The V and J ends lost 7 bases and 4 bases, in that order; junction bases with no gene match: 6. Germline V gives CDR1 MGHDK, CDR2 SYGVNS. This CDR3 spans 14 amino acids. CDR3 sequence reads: CASIPDRGSDTQYF. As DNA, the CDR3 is TGTGCCAGCATCCCGGACAGGGGTTCAGATACGCAGTATTTT.

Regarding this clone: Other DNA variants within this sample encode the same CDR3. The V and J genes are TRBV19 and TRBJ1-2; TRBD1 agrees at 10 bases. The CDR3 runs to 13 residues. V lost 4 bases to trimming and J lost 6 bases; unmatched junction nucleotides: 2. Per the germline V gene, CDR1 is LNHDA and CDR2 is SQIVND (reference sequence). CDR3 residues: CASSTTGGDGYTF. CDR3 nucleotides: TGTGCCAGTAGTACGACAGGGGGCGATGGCTACACCTTC.

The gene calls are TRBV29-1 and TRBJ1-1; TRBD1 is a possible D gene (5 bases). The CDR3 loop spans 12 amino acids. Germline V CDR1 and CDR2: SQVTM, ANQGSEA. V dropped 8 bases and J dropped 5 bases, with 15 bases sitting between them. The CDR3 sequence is CSFTGGVTEAFF. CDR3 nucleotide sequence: TGCAGCTTTACTGGGGGTGTTACTGAAGCTTTCTTT.